This passage covers 18 T cell receptor beta chains from one sample sequenced in a study of blood T cell repertoires in COVID-19. Using immunoSEQ multiplex PCR, the repertoire was profiled, and TCRdb retains in-frame clones only, with some absent. The sample yields 200,000 to 300,000 clones, around nine tenths seen once. Specimen: peripheral blood. The receptors derive from a man aged 25 to 45 with active or convalescent COVID-19.

The chain has TRBV24-1 and TRBJ2-7, with 10 bases fitting TRBD1. The CDR3 is made up of 15 amino acids. V trimming: 4 bases; J trimming: 5 bases; junction bases outside the gene matches: 7. Germline V gives CDR1 KGHDR, CDR2 SFDVKD. CDR3: CATSEIEGTGDEQYF. The CDR3 coding sequence is TGTGCCACCAGTGAAATCGAAGGGACAGGGGACGAGCAGTACTTC.

The V gene is TRBV29-1, the J gene TRBJ1-2; the match to TRBD1 covers 7 bases. The CDR3 covers 14 residues. The ends lost 2 bases at V and 5 bases at J; junction bases unmatched: 8. In germline, CDR1 is SQVTM, CDR2 ANQGSEA. The CDR3 sequence: CSVEFDGDSYGYTF. The DNA of the CDR3 is TGCAGCGTTGAATTTGATGGGGACAGTTATGGCTACACCTTC.

The J gene is TRBJ1-6, the V gene TRBV7-9; 9 nucleotides match TRBD1. CDR3 length: 16 residues. Trimming cost V 5 bases and J 10 bases; bases outside gene matches: 12. Germline CDR1 is SEHNR and CDR2 is FQNEAQ (reference sequence). CDR3 in DNA: TGTGCCAGCAGCGTACCCGGGGACAGGGCATTGTCACCCCTCCACTTT. Residues: CASSVPGDRALSPLHF.

This clone was detected once. V usage is TRBV6-6 and J usage is TRBJ1-6; 9 bases align to TRBD1. Losses at the gene ends were 6 bases for V and 2 bases for J; bases not matched to a gene: 5. Germline V gene lookup returns CDR1 MNHNY and CDR2 SVGAGI (reference sequence). The CDR3 is made up of 16 amino acids. The CDR3 loop is CASRTDRGAYNSPLHF. CDR3 in DNA: TGTGCCAGCAGAACGGACAGGGGCGCCTATAATTCACCCCTCCACTTT.

The chain couples TRBV6-5 to TRBJ2-7; 8 nucleotides agree with TRBD1. Germline V gene data show CDR1 as MNHEY and CDR2 as SVGAGI. The junction had 7 bases not matched to a gene; V was cut back by 4 bases and J by 2 bases. This CDR3 has 15 residues. The CDR3 region has the DNA TGTGCCAGCAGTTCACTATCACAGGGGGCCTACGAGCAGTACTTC. Translation: CASSSLSQGAYEQYF.

The chain links TRBV11-2 to TRBJ2-1, with D uncertain. CDR1 is SGHAT and CDR2 is FQNNGV in the germline V gene. With 5 bases removed from V and 0 bases from J, the gap between germline ends came to 17 bases. The length of the CDR3 is 17 residues. CDR3 sequence reads: CASSPILRHSSYNEQFF. The CDR3 DNA follows: TGTGCCAGCAGCCCGATCCTCCGACACAGCTCCTACAATGAGCAGTTCTTC.

This chain connects TRBV9 to TRBJ1-6; D unclear. Germline values: CDR1 SGDLS, CDR2 YYNGEE. Trimming shortened V by 2 bases and J by 7 bases, and 10 bases separated the two germline ends. The CDR3 runs 14 residues. The CDR3 bases are TGTGCCAGCAGCGTGGCAGGTTTGAATTCACCCCTCCACTTT. Protein: CASSVAGLNSPLHF.

The V and J genes are TRBV13 and TRBJ1-4; a weak D match, TRBD1 (6 bases). The CDR3 consists of 16 residues. Germline values: CDR1 PRHDT, CDR2 FYEKMQ (reference sequence). Trimming cost V 0 bases and J 3 bases, with 11 bases left between them. The CDR3 is CASSLGVRGSNEKLFF. In DNA, the CDR3 is TGTGCCAGCAGCTTAGGGGTCAGGGGTTCTAATGAAAAACTGTTTTTT.

The chain recombines TRBV9 with TRBJ2-2; TRBD1 aligns across 8 bases. Germline loops: CDR1 SGDLS, CDR2 YYNGEE. With V trimmed by 3 bases and J by 3 bases, 7 bases remained unmatched. The CDR3 contains 16 residues. The CDR3 spells CASSGTTGVDTGELFF. The CDR3 DNA reads as TGTGCCAGCAGCGGGACGACAGGGGTCGACACCGGGGAGCTGTTTTTT.

This chain connects TRBV6-5 to TRBJ2-1, with D possibly being TRBD2 (6 bases). Germline CDR1 reads MNHEY; CDR2 reads SVGAGI. CDR3 length: 13 amino acids. V was trimmed by 7 bases and J by 6 bases, leaving 13 bases between them. CDR3: CASIAGFLNEQFF. Written as DNA, the CDR3 is TGTGCCAGCATTGCGGGGTTCCTCAATGAGCAGTTCTTC.

The count of this clone is one. The J gene is TRBJ2-2, the V gene TRBV4-3; possibly TRBD1 for D (6 bases). The CDR3 consists of 17 residues. V was trimmed by 0 bases and J by 6 bases, leaving 17 bases between them. Germline-derived CDR1 and CDR2 are LGHNA and YSLEER. The CDR3 sequence: CASSQDGYRGLSGELFF. The CDR3 coding sequence is TGCGCCAGCAGCCAAGATGGTTATAGGGGGTTGTCCGGGGAGCTGTTTTTT.

The rearrangement links TRBV7-2 to TRBJ2-5; 11 nucleotides line up with TRBD2. Germline V gene sequence: CDR1 SGHTA, CDR2 FQGNSA. With 3 bases clipped from V and 5 bases from J, the junction kept 8 bases outside the gene matches. This CDR3 spans 16 amino acids. This CDR3 reads CASSLVTSGGWETQYF. The CDR3 DNA reads as TGTGCCAGCAGCTTGGTCACTAGCGGGGGTTGGGAGACCCAGTACTTC.

This clone has only one observation. At one end the junction does not follow the germline gene, possibly because of a read error. The rearrangement links TRBV3-1 (or the pseudogene TRBV3-2) to TRBJ2-7; 7 nucleotides agree with TRBD1. Germline CDR1 and CDR2: LGHDT and YNNKEL (reference sequence). The length of the CDR3 is 12 residues. CDR3 loop: CASSREYRDRIF. In DNA form, the CDR3 reads TGTGCCAGCAGCCGTGAGTACCGGGACAGAATCTTC.

To note about this clone: The sample contains more than one DNA sequence encoding this CDR3. CDR3 loop: CASSYPGSNQPQHF. CDR3 nucleotide sequence: TGTGCCAGCAGCTACCCCGGGAGCAATCAGCCCCAGCATTTT. The rearrangement uses TRBV6-6 and TRBJ1-5; D unclear. CDR1 is MNHNY and CDR2 is SVGAGI in the germline V gene (reference sequence). This CDR3 spans 14 amino acids. V lost 6 bases, J lost 1 base, and 10 bases lay in between.

This chain uses TRBV19 with TRBJ1-1, with a weak D call TRBD1 (5 bases). The CDR3 contains 17 residues. Germline V gene data show CDR1 as LNHDA and CDR2 as SQIVND (reference sequence). The V end was cut by 0 bases, the J end by 1 base, with 15 bases between. This CDR3 reads CASSIESGRGANTEAFF. CDR3 in DNA: TGTGCCAGTAGTATAGAGTCGGGGCGCGGGGCGAACACTGAAGCTTTCTTT.

CDR3 nucleotide sequence: TGTGCCAGCGGCGACAGGGGGAAGAACATTCAGTACTTC. As protein: CASGDRGKNIQYF. This sequence joins TRBV3-1 (or the pseudogene TRBV3-2) and TRBJ2-4, with 9 bases identical to TRBD1. The length of the CDR3 is 13 residues. Germline-derived CDR1 and CDR2 are LGHDT and YNNKEL (reference sequence). V was clipped by 8 bases and J by 7 bases; unmatched bases: 6.

The rearrangement links TRBV4-1 to TRBJ1-2; TRBD1 aligns across 12 bases. Trimming at V came to 4 bases and at J to 7 bases, leaving 7 bases not matched to a gene. The CDR3 has 15 amino acids. Germline CDR1 is MGHRA and CDR2 is YSYEKL. CDR3 sequence (DNA): TGCGCCAGCAGCCCGGGACAGGGGGCGTTTCGTGGCTACACCTTC. Amino acid sequence: CASSPGQGAFRGYTF.

V is TRBV3-1 (or the pseudogene TRBV3-2) and J is TRBJ2-3; perhaps TRBD2 as D (5 bases). V lost 1 base to trimming and J lost 2 bases, with 10 bases between them. The germline CDR1 and CDR2 sequences are LGHDT and YNNKEL (reference sequence). CDR3 length equals 15 residues. DNA for the CDR3: TGTGCCAGCAGCCAAGTGCTAGGACTCACAGATACGCAGTATTTT. Protein product: CASSQVLGLTDTQYF.